This TCR beta chain originates from a study of blood T cells in healthy people across ages. Alongside a J-beta primer mix, a sample-barcoded 5' primer served in a second PCR lasting about 7 to 12 cycles. TCRdb re-called the 5' RACE reads through MiXCR, storing one row per CDR3 protein. The sample includes roughly 2 million distinct CDR3 sequences, roughly 49% of them seen just once. CDR3 size: 15 residues. V dropped 6 bases and J dropped 0 bases, with 15 bases sitting between them. In germline, CDR1 is MNHNY, CDR2 SVGAGI (reference sequence). Overall study results and limits: Unsorted PBMCs ruled out conclusive naive versus antigen-experienced comparison.

Every sample had a minimum of 6.5 million PBMCs isolated. Points on this clonotype: The antigen is not known.

The TCR comes from a woman in her thirties or forties in good health. The sequenced sample consisted of blood. This chain links TRBV6-6 with TRBJ2-7; D gene uncertain. CDR3 region: CASRNGQASSYEQYF. Written as DNA, the CDR3 is TGTGCCAGCAGGAATGGGCAGGCCAGCTCCTACGAGCAGTACTTC.